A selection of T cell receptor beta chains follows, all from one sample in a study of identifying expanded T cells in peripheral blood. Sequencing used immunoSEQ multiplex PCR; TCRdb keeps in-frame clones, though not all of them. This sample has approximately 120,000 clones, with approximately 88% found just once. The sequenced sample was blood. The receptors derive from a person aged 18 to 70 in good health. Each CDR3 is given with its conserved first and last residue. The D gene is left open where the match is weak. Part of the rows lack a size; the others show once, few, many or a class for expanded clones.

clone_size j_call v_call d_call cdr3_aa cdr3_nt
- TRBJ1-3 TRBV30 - CAWSVGGSGNTIYF TGTGCCTGGAGTGTAGGCGGATCTGGAAACACCATATATTTT
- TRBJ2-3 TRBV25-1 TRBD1 CASSDTSGGDTQYF TGTGCCAGCAGTGATACCTCAGGGGGTGATACGCAGTATTTT
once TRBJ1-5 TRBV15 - CATSRDKGVNQPQHF TGTGCCACCAGCAGAGATAAAGGGGTCAATCAGCCCCAGCATTTT
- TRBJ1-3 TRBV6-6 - CASSSIPGHSGNTIYF TGTGCCAGCAGTTCTATCCCGGGACACTCTGGAAACACCATATATTTT
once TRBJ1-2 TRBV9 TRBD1 CASSVAGTGGWYGYTF TGTGCCAGCAGCGTAGCGGGGACAGGGGGCTGGTATGGCTACACCTTC
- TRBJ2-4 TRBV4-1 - CASSQEGRQDFAKNIQYF TGCGCCAGCAGCCAAGAAGGGAGACAGGATTTCGCCAAAAACATTCAGTACTTC
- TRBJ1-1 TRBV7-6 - CASSARPGIATEAFF TGTGCCAGCAGCGCCAGGCCAGGGATTGCCACTGAAGCTTTCTTT
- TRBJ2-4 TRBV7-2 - CASSLSHKRENIQYF TGTGCCAGCAGCTTATCGCACAAAAGAGAAAACATTCAGTACTTC
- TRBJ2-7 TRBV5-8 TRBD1 CASYRGRGTGSSEQYF TGTGCCAGCTACCGCGGAAGAGGGACAGGGAGTAGCGAGCAGTACTTC
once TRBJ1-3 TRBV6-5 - CASSYDGPAGNTIYF TGTGCCAGCAGTTACGACGGCCCGGCGGGAAACACCATATATTTT
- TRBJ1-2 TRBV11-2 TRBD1 CASSFPGTVYGYTF TGTGCCAGCAGCTTCCCCGGGACAGTCTATGGCTACACCTTC
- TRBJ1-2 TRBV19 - CASNTGQNYGYTF TGTGCCAGTAACACTGGACAGAACTATGGCTACACCTTC
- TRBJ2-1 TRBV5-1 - CASSLAGPLGEQFF TGCGCCAGCAGCTTGGCCGGCCCTCTAGGTGAGCAGTTCTTC
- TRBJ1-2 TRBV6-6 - CASSSDRWGYGYTF TGTGCCAGCAGTTCAGACAGGTGGGGCTATGGCTACACCTTC
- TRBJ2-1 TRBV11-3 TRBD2 CASTKIAGGISYNEQFF TGTGCCAGCACCAAAATAGCGGGGGGGATCTCCTACAATGAGCAGTTCTTC
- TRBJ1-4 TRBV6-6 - CASRSPSGEKLFF TGTGCCAGCAGGTCCCCCTCCGGAGAAAAACTGTTTTTT
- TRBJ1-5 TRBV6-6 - CASSSDLGRPQHF TGTGCCAGCAGTTCTGATCTGGGTCGGCCCCAGCATTTT
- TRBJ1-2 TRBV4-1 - CASSLITGLQGNGYTF TGCGCCAGCAGCCTAATAACGGGGTTACAGGGCAATGGCTACACCTTC
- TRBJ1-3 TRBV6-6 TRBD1 CASSQGGTVFGNTIYF TGTGCCAGCAGTCAAGGAGGGACAGTTTTTGGAAACACCATATATTTT
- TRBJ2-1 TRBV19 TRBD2 CASSISSGGAYYNEQFF TGTGCCAGTAGTATATCTAGCGGGGGGGCGTATTACAATGAGCAGTTCTTC
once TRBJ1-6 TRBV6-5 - CASSYVAGPNSPLHF TGTGCCAGCAGTTACGTAGCAGGCCCCAATTCACCCCTCCACTTT
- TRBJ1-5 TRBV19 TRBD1 CATRDRGNQPQHF TGTGCCACCAGGGACAGGGGCAATCAGCCCCAGCATTTT